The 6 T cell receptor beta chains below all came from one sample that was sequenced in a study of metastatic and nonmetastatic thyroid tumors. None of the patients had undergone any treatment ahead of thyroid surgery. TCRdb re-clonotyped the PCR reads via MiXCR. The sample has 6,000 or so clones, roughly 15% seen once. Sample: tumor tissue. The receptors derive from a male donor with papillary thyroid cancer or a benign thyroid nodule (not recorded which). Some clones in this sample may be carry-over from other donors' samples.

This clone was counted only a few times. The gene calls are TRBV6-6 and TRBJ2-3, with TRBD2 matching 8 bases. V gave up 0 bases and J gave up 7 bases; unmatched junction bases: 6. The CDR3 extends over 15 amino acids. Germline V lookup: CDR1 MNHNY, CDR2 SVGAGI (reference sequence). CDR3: CASSYSGRGANTQYF. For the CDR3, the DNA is TGTGCCAGCAGTTACTCGGGGCGGGGGGCGAATACGCAGTATTTT.

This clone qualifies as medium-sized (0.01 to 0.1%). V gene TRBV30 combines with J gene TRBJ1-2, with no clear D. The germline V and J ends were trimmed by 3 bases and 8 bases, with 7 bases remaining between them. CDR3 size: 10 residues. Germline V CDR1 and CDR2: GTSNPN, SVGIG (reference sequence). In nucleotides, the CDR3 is TGTGCCTGGAGGAAGACGGGCTACACCTTC. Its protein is CAWRKTGYTF.

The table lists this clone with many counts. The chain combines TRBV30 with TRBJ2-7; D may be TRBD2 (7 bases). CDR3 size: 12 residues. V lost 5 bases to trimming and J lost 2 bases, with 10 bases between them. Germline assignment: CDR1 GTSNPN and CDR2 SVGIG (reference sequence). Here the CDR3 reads CAWGGGPYEQYF. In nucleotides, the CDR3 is TGTGCCTGGGGGGGGGGCCCCTACGAGCAGTACTTC.

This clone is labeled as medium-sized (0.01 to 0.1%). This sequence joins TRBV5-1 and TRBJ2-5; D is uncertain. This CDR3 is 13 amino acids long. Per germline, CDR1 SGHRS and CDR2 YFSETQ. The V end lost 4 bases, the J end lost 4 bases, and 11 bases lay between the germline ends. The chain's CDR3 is CASSTDRPETQYF. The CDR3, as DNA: TGCGCCAGCAGCACGGATCGGCCAGAGACCCAGTACTTC.

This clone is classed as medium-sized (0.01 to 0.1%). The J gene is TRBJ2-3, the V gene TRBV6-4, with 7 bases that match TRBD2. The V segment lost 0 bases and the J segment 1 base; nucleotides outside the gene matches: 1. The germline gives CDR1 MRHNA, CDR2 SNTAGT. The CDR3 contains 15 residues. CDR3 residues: CASSDSGLGTDTQYF. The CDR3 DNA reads TGTGCCAGCAGTGACTCCGGACTAGGCACAGATACGCAGTATTTT.

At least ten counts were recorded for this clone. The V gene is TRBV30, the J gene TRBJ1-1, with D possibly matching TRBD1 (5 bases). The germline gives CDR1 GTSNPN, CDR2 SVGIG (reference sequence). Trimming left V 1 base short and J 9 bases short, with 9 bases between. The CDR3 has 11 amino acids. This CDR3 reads CAWSGGGKAFF. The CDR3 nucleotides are TGTGCCTGGAGTGGTGGGGGGAAAGCTTTCTTT.